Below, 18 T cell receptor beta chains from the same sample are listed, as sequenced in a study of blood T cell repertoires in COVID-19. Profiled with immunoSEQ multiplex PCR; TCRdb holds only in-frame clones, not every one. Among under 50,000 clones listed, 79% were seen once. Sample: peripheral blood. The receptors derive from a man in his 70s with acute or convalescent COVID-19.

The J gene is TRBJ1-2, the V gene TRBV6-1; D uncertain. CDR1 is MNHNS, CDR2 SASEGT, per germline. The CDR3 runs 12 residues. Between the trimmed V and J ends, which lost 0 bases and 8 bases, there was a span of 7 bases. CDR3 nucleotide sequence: TGTGCCAGCAGTGAAGCGCGGGGAGGCTACACCTTC. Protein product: CASSEARGGYTF.

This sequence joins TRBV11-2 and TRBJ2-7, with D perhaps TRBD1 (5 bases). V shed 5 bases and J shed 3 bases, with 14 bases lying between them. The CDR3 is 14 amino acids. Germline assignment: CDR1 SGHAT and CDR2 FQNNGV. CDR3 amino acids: CASSPGAAFYEQYF. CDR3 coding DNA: TGTGCCAGCAGCCCTGGGGCAGCTTTCTACGAGCAGTACTTC.

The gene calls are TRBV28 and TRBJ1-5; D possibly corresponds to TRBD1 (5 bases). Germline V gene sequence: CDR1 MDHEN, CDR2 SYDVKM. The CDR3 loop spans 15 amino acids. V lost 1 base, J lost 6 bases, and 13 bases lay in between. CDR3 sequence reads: CASSLYSGEGQPQHF. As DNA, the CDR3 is TGTGCCAGCAGTTTATACTCGGGGGAGGGTCAGCCCCAGCATTTT. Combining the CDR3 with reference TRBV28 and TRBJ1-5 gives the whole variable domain DVKVTQSSRYLVKRTGEKVFLECVQDMDHENMFWYRQDPGLGLRLIYFSYDVKMKEKGDIPEGYSVSREKKERFSLILESASTNQTSMYLCASSLYSGEGQPQHFGDGTRLSIL.

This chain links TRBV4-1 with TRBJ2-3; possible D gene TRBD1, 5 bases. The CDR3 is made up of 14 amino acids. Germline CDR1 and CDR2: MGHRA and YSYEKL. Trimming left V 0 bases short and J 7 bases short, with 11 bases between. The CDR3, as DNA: TGCGCCAGCAGCCAAGACGAGACAGACTATACGCAGTATTTT. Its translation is CASSQDETDYTQYF.

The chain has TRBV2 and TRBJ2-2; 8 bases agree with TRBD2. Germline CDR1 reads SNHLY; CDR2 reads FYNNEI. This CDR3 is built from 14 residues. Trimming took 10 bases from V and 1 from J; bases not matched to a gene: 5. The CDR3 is CATPGRENTGELFF. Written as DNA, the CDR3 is TGTGCCACGCCCGGGAGGGAGAACACCGGGGAGCTGTTTTTT.

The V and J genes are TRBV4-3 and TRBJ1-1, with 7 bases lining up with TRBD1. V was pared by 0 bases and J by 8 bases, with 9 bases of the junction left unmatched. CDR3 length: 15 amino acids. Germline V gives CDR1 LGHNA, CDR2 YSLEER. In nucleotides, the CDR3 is TGCGCCAGCAGCCAAGAGCCAGGGGGGCGGTGGGAAGCTTTCTTT. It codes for CASSQEPGGRWEAFF.

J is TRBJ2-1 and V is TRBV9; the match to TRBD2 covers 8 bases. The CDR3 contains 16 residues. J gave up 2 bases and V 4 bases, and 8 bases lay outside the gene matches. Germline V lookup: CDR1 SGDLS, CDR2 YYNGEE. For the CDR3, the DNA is TGTGCCAGCAGCTCCCAGCGGGAGCCTGCCTACAATGAGCAGTTCTTC. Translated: CASSSQREPAYNEQFF.

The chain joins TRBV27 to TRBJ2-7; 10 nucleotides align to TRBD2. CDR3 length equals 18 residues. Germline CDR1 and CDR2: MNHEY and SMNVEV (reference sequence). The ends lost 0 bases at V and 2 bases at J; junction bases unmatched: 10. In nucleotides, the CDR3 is TGTGCCAGCAGTTTATCGCTGTCACTAGCGGGACCTCCCTACGAGCAGTACTTC. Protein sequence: CASSLSLSLAGPPYEQYF.

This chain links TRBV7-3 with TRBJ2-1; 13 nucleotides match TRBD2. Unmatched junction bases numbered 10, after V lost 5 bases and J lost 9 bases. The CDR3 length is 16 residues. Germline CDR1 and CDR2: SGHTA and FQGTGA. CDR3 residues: CASSPGGTSGNGEQFF. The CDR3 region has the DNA TGTGCCAGCAGCCCTGGCGGGACTAGCGGGAATGGTGAGCAGTTCTTC.

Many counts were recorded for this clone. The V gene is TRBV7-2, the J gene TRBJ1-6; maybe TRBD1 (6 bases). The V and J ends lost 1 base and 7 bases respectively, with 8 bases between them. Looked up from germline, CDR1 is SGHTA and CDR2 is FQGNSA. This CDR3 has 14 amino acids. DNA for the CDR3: TGTGCCAGCAGCTTAGAAAGGGGGAATTCACCCCTCCACTTT. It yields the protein CASSLERGNSPLHF.

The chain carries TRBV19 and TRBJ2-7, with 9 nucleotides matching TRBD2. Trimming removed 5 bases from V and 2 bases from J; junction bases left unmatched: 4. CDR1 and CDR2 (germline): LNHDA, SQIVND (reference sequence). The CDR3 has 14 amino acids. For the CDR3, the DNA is TGTGCCAGTAGTTTTAGCGGGGGTACCTACGAGCAGTACTTC. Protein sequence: CASSFSGGTYEQYF.

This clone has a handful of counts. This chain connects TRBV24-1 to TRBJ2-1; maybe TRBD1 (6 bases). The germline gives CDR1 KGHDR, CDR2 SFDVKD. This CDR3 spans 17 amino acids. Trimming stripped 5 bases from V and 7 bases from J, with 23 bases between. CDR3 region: CATSGGPGERDTNEQFF. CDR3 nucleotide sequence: TGTGCCACCAGTGGGGGGCCAGGTGAAAGGGACACGAATGAGCAGTTCTTC.

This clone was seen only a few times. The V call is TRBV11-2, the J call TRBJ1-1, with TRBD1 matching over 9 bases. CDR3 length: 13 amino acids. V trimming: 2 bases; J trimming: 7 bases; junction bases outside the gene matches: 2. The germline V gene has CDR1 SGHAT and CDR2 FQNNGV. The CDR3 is CASSLLDRGEAFF. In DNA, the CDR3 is TGTGCCAGCAGCTTATTGGACAGGGGTGAAGCTTTCTTT.

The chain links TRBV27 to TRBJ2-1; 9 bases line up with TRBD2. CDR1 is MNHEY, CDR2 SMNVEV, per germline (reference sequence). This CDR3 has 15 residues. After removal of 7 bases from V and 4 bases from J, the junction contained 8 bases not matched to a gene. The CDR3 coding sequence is TGTGCCAGCACCCCCAGCGGGAGGCCATACAATGAGCAGTTCTTC. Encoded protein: CASTPSGRPYNEQFF.

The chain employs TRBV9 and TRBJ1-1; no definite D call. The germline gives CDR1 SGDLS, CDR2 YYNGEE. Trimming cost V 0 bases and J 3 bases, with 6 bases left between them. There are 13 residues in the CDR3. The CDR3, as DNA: TGTGCCAGCAGCGTAGTCGAGGACACTGAAGCTTTCTTT. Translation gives CASSVVEDTEAFF.

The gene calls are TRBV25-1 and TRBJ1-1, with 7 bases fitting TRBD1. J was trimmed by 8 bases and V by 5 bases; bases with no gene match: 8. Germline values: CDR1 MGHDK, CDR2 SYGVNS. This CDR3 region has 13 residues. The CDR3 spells CASSSGTVTEAFF. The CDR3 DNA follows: TGTGCCAGCAGTTCGGGGACAGTAACGGAAGCTTTCTTT.

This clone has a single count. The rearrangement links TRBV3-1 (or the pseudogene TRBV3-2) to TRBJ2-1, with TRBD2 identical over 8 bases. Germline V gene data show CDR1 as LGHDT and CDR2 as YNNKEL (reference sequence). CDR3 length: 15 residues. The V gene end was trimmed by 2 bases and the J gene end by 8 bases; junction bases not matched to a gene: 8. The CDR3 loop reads CASSQLSGMGDEQFF. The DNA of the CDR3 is TGTGCCAGCAGCCAACTTAGCGGGATGGGCGATGAGCAGTTCTTC.

CDR3 residues: CASSLRSGRGDTQYF. CDR3 nucleotides: TGTGCCAGCAGTTTGAGAAGCGGGAGGGGAGATACGCAGTATTTT. The V call is TRBV28, the J call TRBJ2-3; 10 bases are shared with TRBD2. The CDR3 runs 15 residues. With 3 bases clipped from V and 5 bases from J, the junction kept 5 bases outside the gene matches. Germline-derived CDR1 and CDR2 are MDHEN and SYDVKM.